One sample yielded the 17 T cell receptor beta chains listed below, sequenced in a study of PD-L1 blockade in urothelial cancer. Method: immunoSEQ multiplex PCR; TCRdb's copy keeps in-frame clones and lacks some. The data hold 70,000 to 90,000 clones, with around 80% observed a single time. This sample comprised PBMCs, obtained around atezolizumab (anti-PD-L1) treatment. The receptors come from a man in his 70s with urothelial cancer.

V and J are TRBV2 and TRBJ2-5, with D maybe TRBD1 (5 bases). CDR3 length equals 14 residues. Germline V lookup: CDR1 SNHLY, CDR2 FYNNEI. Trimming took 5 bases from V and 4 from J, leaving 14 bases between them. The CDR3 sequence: CASSNLVQGETQYF. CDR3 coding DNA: TGTGCCAGCAGTAATCTTGTCCAGGGAGAGACCCAGTACTTC.

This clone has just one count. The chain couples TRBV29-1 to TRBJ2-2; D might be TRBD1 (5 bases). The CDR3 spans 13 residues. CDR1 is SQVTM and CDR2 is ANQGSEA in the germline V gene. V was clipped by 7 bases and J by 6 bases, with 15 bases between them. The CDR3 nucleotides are TGCAGCGCCAGGGTACTCGGCGCCGGGGAGCTGTTTTTT. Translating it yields CSARVLGAGELFF.

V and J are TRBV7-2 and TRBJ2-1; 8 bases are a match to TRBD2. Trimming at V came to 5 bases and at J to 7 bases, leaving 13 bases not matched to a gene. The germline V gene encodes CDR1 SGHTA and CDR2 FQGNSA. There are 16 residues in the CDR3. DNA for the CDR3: TGTGCCAGCAGCCGAATTACGGGACTAGATGAGAATGAGCAGTTCTTC. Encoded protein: CASSRITGLDENEQFF.

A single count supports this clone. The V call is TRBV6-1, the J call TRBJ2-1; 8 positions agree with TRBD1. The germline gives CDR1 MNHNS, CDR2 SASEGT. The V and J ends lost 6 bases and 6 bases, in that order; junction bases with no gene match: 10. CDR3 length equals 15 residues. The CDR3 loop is CASSRSSDRVNEQFF. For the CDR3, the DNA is TGTGCCAGCAGCCGATCATCGGACAGGGTCAATGAGCAGTTCTTC.

The CDR3 is CASSKSAGEGYGYTF. The CDR3 coding sequence is TGTGCCAGTAGTAAAAGCGCGGGGGAGGGCTATGGCTACACCTTC. The chain has TRBV19 and TRBJ1-2, with a possible D match to TRBD1 (5 bases). V was cut by 4 bases and J by 4 bases, with 16 bases left in between. The CDR3 runs 15 residues. Germline-derived CDR1 and CDR2 are LNHDA and SQIVND (reference sequence). The entire variable domain, with the rest obtained from reference TRBV19 and TRBJ1-2, is as follows: DGGITQSPKYLFRKEGQNVTLSCEQNLNHDAMYWYRQDPGQGLRLIYYSQIVNDFQKGDIAEGYSVSREKKESFPLTVTSAQKNPTAFYLCASSKSAGEGYGYTFGSGTRLTVV.

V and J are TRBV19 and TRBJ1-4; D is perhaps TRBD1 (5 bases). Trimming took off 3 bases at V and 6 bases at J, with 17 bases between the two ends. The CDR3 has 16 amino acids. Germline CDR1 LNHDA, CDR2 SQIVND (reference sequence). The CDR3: CASSIASQGQDEKLFF. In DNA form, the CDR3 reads TGTGCCAGTAGTATCGCCTCCCAGGGTCAAGATGAAAAACTGTTTTTT. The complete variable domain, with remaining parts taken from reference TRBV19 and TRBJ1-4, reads DGGITQSPKYLFRKEGQNVTLSCEQNLNHDAMYWYRQDPGQGLRLIYYSQIVNDFQKGDIAEGYSVSREKKESFPLTVTSAQKNPTAFYLCASSIASQGQDEKLFFGSGTQLSVL.

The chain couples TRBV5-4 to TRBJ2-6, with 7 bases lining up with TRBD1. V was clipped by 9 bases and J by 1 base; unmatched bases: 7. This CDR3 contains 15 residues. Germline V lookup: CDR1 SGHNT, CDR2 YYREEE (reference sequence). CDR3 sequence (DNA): TGTGCCACAGGGGCAGGGGGATCTGGGGCCAACGTCCTGACTTTC. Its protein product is CATGAGGSGANVLTF.

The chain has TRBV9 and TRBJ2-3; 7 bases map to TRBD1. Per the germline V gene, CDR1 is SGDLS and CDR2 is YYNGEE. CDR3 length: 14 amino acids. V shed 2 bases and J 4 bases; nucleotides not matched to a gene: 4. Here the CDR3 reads CASSVGTASDTQYF. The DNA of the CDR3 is TGTGCCAGCAGCGTTGGGACAGCATCAGATACGCAGTATTTT.

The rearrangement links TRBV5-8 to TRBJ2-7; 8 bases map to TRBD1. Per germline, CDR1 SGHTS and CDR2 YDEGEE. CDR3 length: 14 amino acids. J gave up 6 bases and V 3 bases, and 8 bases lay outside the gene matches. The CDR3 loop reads CASSSGTGGLEQYF. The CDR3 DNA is TGTGCCAGCAGCTCCGGGACAGGTGGTCTCGAGCAGTACTTC.

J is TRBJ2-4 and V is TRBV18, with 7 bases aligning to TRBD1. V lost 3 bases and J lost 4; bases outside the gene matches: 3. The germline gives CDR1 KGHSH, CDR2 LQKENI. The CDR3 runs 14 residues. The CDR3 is CASSPTGSKNIQYF. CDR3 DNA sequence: TGTGCCAGCTCACCGACAGGGTCTAAAAACATTCAGTACTTC.

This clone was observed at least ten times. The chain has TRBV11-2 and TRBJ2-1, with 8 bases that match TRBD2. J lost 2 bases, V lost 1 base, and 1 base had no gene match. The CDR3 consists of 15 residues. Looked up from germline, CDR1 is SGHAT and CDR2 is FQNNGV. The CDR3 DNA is TGTGCCAGCAGCTTAGCGGGGGGGACCTACAATGAGCAGTTCTTC. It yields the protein CASSLAGGTYNEQFF.

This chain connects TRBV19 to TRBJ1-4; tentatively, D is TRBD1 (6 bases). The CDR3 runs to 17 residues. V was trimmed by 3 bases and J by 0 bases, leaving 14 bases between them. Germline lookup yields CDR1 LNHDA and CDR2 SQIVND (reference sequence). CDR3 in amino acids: CASSIGAGEATNEKLFF. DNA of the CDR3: TGTGCCAGTAGTATTGGGGCAGGGGAAGCAACTAATGAAAAACTGTTTTTT. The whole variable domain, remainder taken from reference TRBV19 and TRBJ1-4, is DGGITQSPKYLFRKEGQNVTLSCEQNLNHDAMYWYRQDPGQGLRLIYYSQIVNDFQKGDIAEGYSVSREKKESFPLTVTSAQKNPTAFYLCASSIGAGEATNEKLFFGSGTQLSVL.

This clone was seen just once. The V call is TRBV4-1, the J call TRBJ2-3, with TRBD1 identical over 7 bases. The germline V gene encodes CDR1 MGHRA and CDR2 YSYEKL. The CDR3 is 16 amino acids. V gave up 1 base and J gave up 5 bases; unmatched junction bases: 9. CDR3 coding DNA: TGCGCCAGCAGCCAAGGAATAGGGGGCTATGGAGATACGCAGTATTTT. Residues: CASSQGIGGYGDTQYF.

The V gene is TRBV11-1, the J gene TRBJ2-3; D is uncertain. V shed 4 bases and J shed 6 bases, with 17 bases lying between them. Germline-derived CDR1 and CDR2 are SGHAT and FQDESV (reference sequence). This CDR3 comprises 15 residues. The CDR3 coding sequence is TGTGCCAGCAGCTCTTTCCCTGAAACAACGGATACGCAGTATTTT. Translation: CASSSFPETTDTQYF.

The CDR3 bases are TGTGCCAGCAGCGCTACAGGCGCCTCTGGAAACACCATATATTTT. Translating it yields CASSATGASGNTIYF. This chain connects TRBV9 to TRBJ1-3; tentatively, D is TRBD1 (5 bases). The V and J ends lost 3 bases and 0 bases respectively, with 10 bases between them. The germline gives CDR1 SGDLS, CDR2 YYNGEE. CDR3 size: 15 residues.

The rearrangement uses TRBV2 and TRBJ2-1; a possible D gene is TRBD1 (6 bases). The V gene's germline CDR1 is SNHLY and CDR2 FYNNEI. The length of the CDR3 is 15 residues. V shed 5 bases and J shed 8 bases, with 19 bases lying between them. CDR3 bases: TGTGCCAGCAGTCTAACAGGGACACCTAGGGATGAGCAGTTCTTC. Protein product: CASSLTGTPRDEQFF.

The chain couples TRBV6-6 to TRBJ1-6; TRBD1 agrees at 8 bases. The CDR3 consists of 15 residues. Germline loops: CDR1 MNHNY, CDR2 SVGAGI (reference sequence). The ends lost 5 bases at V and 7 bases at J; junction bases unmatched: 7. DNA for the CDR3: TGTGCCAGCAGTGTAGGACAGGGCTACAATTCACCCCTCCACTTT. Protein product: CASSVGQGYNSPLHF.